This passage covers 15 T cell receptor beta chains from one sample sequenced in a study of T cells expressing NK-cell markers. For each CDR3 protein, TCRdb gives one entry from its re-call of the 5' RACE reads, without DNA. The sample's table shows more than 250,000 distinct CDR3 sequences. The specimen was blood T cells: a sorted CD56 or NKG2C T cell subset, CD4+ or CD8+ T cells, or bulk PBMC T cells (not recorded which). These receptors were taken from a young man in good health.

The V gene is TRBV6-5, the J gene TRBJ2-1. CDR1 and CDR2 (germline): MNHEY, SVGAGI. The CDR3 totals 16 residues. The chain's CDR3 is CASSYSAVSSYNEQFF.

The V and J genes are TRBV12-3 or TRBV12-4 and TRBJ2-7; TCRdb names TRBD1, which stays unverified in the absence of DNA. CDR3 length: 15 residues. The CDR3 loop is CASSSLGRGLYEQYF.

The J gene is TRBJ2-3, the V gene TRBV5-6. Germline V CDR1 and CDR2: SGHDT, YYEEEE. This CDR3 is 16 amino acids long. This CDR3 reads CASSSHRTAGTDTQYF. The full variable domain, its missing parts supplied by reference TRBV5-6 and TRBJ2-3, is DAGVTQSPTHLIKTRGQQVTLRCSPKSGHDTVSWYQQALGQGPQFIFQYYEEEERQRGNFPDRFSGHQFPNYSSELNVNALLLGDSALYLCASSSHRTAGTDTQYFGPGTRLTVL.

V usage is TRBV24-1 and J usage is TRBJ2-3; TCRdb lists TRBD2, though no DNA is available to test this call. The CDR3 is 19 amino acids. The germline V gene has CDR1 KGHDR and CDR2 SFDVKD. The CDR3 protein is CATSDPRRQGTSSTDTQYF.

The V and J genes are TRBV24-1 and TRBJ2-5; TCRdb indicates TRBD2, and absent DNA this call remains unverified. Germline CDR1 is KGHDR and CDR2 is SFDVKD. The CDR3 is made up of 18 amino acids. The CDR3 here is CATSDSGIGTHPRETQYF.

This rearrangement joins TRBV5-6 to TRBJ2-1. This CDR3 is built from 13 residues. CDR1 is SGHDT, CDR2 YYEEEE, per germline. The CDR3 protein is CASSLGVRNEQFF.

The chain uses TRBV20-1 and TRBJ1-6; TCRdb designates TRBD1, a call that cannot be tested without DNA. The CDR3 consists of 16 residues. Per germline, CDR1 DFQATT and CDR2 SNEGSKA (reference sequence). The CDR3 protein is CSARDPAGTHQSPLHF.

The CDR3 is CSGKTGASYEQYF. The rearrangement uses TRBV29-1 and TRBJ2-7; TCRdb's D gene call, TRBD1, goes unchecked for lack of DNA. The CDR3 has 13 amino acids. Germline lookup yields CDR1 SQVTM and CDR2 ANQGSEA.

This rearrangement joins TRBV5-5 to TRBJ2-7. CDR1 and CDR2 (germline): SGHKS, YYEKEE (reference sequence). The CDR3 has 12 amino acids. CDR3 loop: CASSPVGFEQYF.

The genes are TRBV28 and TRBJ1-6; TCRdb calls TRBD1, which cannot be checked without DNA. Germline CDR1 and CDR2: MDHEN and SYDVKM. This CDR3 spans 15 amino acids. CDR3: CASSFSEQGIRALHF. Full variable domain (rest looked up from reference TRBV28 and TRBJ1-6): DVKVTQSSRYLVKRTGEKVFLECVQDMDHENMFWYRQDPGLGLRLIYFSYDVKMKEKGDIPEGYSVSREKKERFSLILESASTNQTSMYLCASSFSEQGIRALHFGNGTRLTVT.

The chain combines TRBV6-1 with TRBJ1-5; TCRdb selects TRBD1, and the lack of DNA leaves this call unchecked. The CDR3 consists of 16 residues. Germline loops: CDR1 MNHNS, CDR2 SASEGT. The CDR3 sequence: CASSEAVGRGNQPQHF.

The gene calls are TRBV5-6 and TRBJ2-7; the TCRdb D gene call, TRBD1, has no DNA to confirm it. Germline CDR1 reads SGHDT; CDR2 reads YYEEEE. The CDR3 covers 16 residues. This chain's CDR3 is CASSFGPDREAYEQYF.

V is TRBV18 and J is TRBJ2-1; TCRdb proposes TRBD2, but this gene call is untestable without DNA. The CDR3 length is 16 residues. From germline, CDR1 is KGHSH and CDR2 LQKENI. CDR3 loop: CASSLLAESSYNEQFF. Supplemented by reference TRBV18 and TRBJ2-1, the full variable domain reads NAGVMQNPRHLVRRRGQEARLRCSPMKGHSHVYWYRQLPEEGLKFMVYLQKENIIDESGMPKERFSAEFPKEGPSILRIQQVVRGDSAAYFCASSLLAESSYNEQFFGPGTRLTVL.

The CDR3 protein is CASHPGLAGGPQDNEQFF. This chain links TRBV2 with TRBJ2-1; the D gene TCRdb calls, TRBD2, cannot be checked with no DNA. The CDR3 covers 18 residues. The V gene's germline CDR1 is SNHLY and CDR2 FYNNEI.

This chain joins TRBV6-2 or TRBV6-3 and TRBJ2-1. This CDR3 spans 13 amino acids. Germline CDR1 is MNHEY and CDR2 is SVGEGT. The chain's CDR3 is CASSADSYNEQFF.